Shown below are 25 T cell receptor beta chains from a single sample sequenced in a study of control samples from healthy donors and cancer patients. Generated by immunoSEQ multiplex PCR, the TCRdb table keeps only in-frame clones and is missing some. The table records 110,000 to 150,000 clones, just under 95% of them present only once. The sequencing sample was made of PBMCs. These receptors were obtained from a man between 60 and 75 years old with colorectal cancer.

This chain links TRBV5-1 with TRBJ1-1, with 8 bases matching TRBD1. V trimming: 2 bases; J trimming: 2 bases; junction bases outside the gene matches: 5. Germline lookup yields CDR1 SGHRS and CDR2 YFSETQ. The CDR3 consists of 15 residues. In nucleotides, the CDR3 is TGCGCCAGCAGCTTATTACCAGGGGGCAACACTGAAGCTTTCTTT. This sequence encodes CASSLLPGGNTEAFF. The entire variable domain, with the rest obtained from reference TRBV5-1 and TRBJ1-1, is as follows: KAGVTQTPRYLIKTRGQQVTLSCSPISGHRSVSWYQQTPGQGLQFLFEYFSETQRNKGNFPGRFSGRQFSNSRSEMNVSTLELGDSALYLCASSLLPGGNTEAFFGQGTRLTVV.

The CDR3 nucleotides read TGTGCCAGCAGCCCGGACAGCATTAACTATGGCTACACCTTC. As protein: CASSPDSINYGYTF. The chain is built from TRBV3-1 (or the pseudogene TRBV3-2) and TRBJ1-2; D might be TRBD1 (6 bases). Germline-derived CDR1 and CDR2 are LGHDT and YNNKEL (reference sequence). The CDR3 is made up of 14 amino acids. Trimming took off 4 bases at V and 1 base at J, with 10 bases between the two ends.

The chain uses TRBV1 and TRBJ1-1. TRBV1 is marked as a pseudogene. CDR3 size: 12 residues. The chain's CDR3 is CTSSPIHFEAFF. The CDR3 bases are TGCACCAGCAGCCCCATACACTTTGAAGCTTTCTTT.

The chain carries TRBV7-9 and TRBJ1-2; the D gene is possibly TRBD1 (5 bases). The CDR3 spans 15 residues. Trimming took 2 bases from V and 5 from J, leaving 15 bases between them. The germline V gene encodes CDR1 SEHNR and CDR2 FQNEAQ (reference sequence). CDR3 protein: CASSLLKRTLYGYTF. The CDR3 DNA reads as TGTGCCAGCAGCTTACTGAAGAGGACACTTTATGGCTACACCTTC.

The genes are TRBV29-1 and TRBJ1-1, with D possibly TRBD1 on 6 matching bases. Germline assignment: CDR1 SQVTM and CDR2 ANQGSEA. This CDR3 has 14 residues. V lost 7 bases to trimming and J lost 1 base, with 16 bases between them. The CDR3, as DNA: TGCAGCGGCACCCTCACACAGGGGAACACTGAAGCTTTCTTT. Its protein is CSGTLTQGNTEAFF.

The chain has TRBV6-1 and TRBJ1-6; no clear D. CDR1 is MNHNS, CDR2 SASEGT, per germline. V gave up 1 base and J gave up 7 bases, with 11 bases separating them. This CDR3 is built from 15 residues. This chain's CDR3 is CASSEDLSQNSPLHF. The CDR3 region has the DNA TGTGCCAGCAGTGAAGATTTATCGCAGAATTCACCCCTCCACTTT.

This chain connects TRBV5-6 to TRBJ1-5, with 10 bases identical to TRBD1. J lost 0 bases, V lost 4 bases, and 7 bases had no gene match. Germline CDR1 reads SGHDT; CDR2 reads YYEEEE. This CDR3 is built from 17 residues. CDR3 coding DNA: TGTGCCAGCAGCCGGACAGGGGGAGGGTTTAGCAATCAGCCCCAGCATTTT. This codes for CASSRTGGGFSNQPQHF.

V usage is TRBV19 and J usage is TRBJ1-1, with D possibly TRBD1 on 5 matching bases. The CDR3 has 14 residues. Germline V gene data show CDR1 as LNHDA and CDR2 as SQIVND (reference sequence). V was pared by 5 bases and J by 1 base, with 11 bases between. The chain's CDR3 is CASSGGHPNTEAFF. CDR3 DNA: TGTGCCAGTAGTGGAGGACACCCGAACACTGAAGCTTTCTTT.

The rearrangement links TRBV19 to TRBJ2-7; 7 bases fit TRBD1. CDR3 length: 16 residues. With V trimmed by 3 bases and J by 1 base, 9 bases remained unmatched. CDR1 and CDR2 (germline): LNHDA, SQIVND (reference sequence). The CDR3 nucleotides are TGTGCCAGTAGTATCTCCGGGACAGACCCATCCTACGAGCAGTACTTC. Translated, it gives CASSISGTDPSYEQYF.

This chain joins TRBV12-5 and TRBJ1-2, with a tentative D call TRBD1 (6 bases). CDR3 length equals 13 residues. V lost 1 base and J 4 bases, leaving 7 bases between the germline ends. CDR1 LGHNT and CDR2 FRNRAP come from the germline V gene. This CDR3 is CASGLGTAYGYTF. CDR3 in DNA: TGTGCTAGTGGTTTGGGGACAGCCTATGGCTACACCTTC.

J is TRBJ1-2 and V is TRBV19; D uncertain. Germline V CDR1 and CDR2: LNHDA, SQIVND (reference sequence). The V end lost 3 bases, the J end lost 2 bases, and 7 bases lay between the germline ends. The CDR3 covers 13 residues. As DNA, the CDR3 is TGTGCCAGTAGTATGAGAGACAACTATGGCTACACCTTC. Protein sequence: CASSMRDNYGYTF.

The V and J genes are TRBV11-2 and TRBJ1-3; D gene ambiguous. Germline CDR1 reads SGHAT; CDR2 reads FQNNGV. This CDR3 has 15 amino acids. The ends were cut back, 3 bases at V and 0 bases at J, with 9 bases in the middle. The CDR3 region is CASSLQLGSGNTIYF. In DNA, the CDR3 is TGTGCCAGCAGCTTGCAGCTTGGCTCTGGAAACACCATATATTTT.

The gene calls are TRBV7-9 and TRBJ2-5; the D is unclear. V was clipped by 1 base and J by 0 bases, with 3 bases between them. The CDR3 length is 13 residues. Germline V gives CDR1 SEHNR, CDR2 FQNEAQ (reference sequence). DNA of the CDR3: TGTGCCAGCAGCTTAGAGAACCAAGAGACCCAGTACTTC. As protein: CASSLENQETQYF.

V is TRBV29-1 and J is TRBJ2-1, with D possibly TRBD1 on 6 matching bases. Looked up from germline, CDR1 is SQVTM and CDR2 is ANQGSEA. The CDR3 extends over 15 amino acids. V gave up 8 bases and J gave up 7 bases, with 24 bases separating them. Written as DNA, the CDR3 is TGCAGCTCTCTCCCCCGGAGCACAGGGCGGAATGAGCAGTTCTTC. Its translation: CSSLPRSTGRNEQFF.

This clone occurred once. The chain joins TRBV10-3 to TRBJ2-5, with D maybe TRBD1 (6 bases). CDR3 length equals 17 residues. CDR1 is ENHRY and CDR2 is SYGVKD in the germline V gene. Trimming removed 4 bases from V and 7 bases from J, with 25 bases in between. The CDR3 DNA sequence: TGTGCCATCAGTGCTGCAGGGGCTGAACCTAATCGTGGGACCCAGTACTTC. Amino acids: CAISAAGAEPNRGTQYF.

The rearrangement links TRBV6-4 to TRBJ1-2; D unclear. Germline V gene data show CDR1 as MRHNA and CDR2 as SNTAGT. V was clipped by 0 bases and J by 4 bases, with 12 bases between them. The CDR3 length is 15 residues. The DNA of the CDR3 is TGTGCCAGCAGTGACTCTTCAGGCGACCTCTATGGCTACACCTTC. It yields the protein CASSDSSGDLYGYTF.

The V gene is TRBV7-2, the J gene TRBJ2-3; 7 bases line up with TRBD1. In germline, CDR1 is SGHTA, CDR2 FQGNSA. The CDR3 extends over 13 amino acids. The J segment lost 2 bases and the V segment lost 6 bases, leaving 2 bases of the junction unmatched. The CDR3 here is CASRQGYTDTQYF. Here the CDR3 DNA reads TGTGCCAGCAGACAGGGGTACACAGATACGCAGTATTTT. Full variable domain (outside the CDR3, taken from reference TRBV7-2 and TRBJ2-3): GAGVSQSPSNKVTEKGKDVELRCDPISGHTALYWYRQSLGQGLEFLIYFQGNSAPDKSGLPSDRFSAERTGGSVSTLTIQRTQQEDSAVYLCASRQGYTDTQYFGPGTRLTVL.

The chain combines TRBV10-3 with TRBJ2-7; no definite D call. This CDR3 comprises 13 residues. Trimming took 7 bases from V and 3 from J, leaving 13 bases between them. Germline lookup yields CDR1 ENHRY and CDR2 SYGVKD. The CDR3 region is CAITQFPSYEQYF. CDR3 nucleotides: TGTGCCATCACCCAGTTTCCCAGCTACGAGCAGTACTTC.

The V gene is TRBV29-1, the J gene TRBJ2-2; a possible D gene is TRBD1 (5 bases). Trimming removed 1 base from V and 0 bases from J, with 12 bases in between. There are 16 residues in the CDR3. The germline CDR1 and CDR2 sequences are SQVTM and ANQGSEA. CDR3 nucleotide sequence: TGCAGCGTTGAAGGGGGCACCTACGCGAACACCGGGGAGCTGTTTTTT. Amino acid sequence: CSVEGGTYANTGELFF.

The V and J genes are TRBV5-6 and TRBJ1-2, with 9 bases aligning to TRBD1. In germline, CDR1 is SGHDT, CDR2 YYEEEE. The CDR3 has 14 amino acids. V lost 2 bases, J lost 8 bases, and 7 bases stayed unmatched. CDR3 in DNA: TGTGCCAGCAGCTTTCGGGACAGGGTACCCGGCTACACCTTC. It specifies CASSFRDRVPGYTF.

The chain has TRBV5-6 and TRBJ1-5; D may be TRBD1 (5 bases). Trimming removed 5 bases from V and 3 bases from J, with 15 bases in between. Germline V CDR1 and CDR2: SGHDT, YYEEEE. This CDR3 has 15 amino acids. The CDR3 sequence is CASSRSFGTNQPQHF. In DNA, the CDR3 is TGTGCCAGCAGTCGGTCTTTTGGGACCAATCAGCCCCAGCATTTT.

V and J are TRBV28 and TRBJ1-2; the D is unclear. There are 14 residues in the CDR3. Germline assignment: CDR1 MDHEN and CDR2 SYDVKM. V dropped 2 bases and J dropped 4 bases, with 11 bases sitting between them. CDR3: CASSLTFPGYGYTF. CDR3 nucleotide sequence: TGTGCCAGCAGTTTAACATTTCCGGGCTATGGCTACACCTTC.

The chain recombines TRBV3-1 (or the pseudogene TRBV3-2) with TRBJ2-3; D may be TRBD2 (6 bases). Trimming took off 0 bases at V and 4 bases at J, with 17 bases between the two ends. This CDR3 is built from 17 residues. The germline V gene encodes CDR1 LGHDT and CDR2 YNNKEL (reference sequence). The CDR3 protein is CASSQEVAGHRADTQYF. The CDR3 region has the DNA TGTGCCAGCAGCCAAGAGGTCGCGGGGCACCGGGCAGATACGCAGTATTTT.

The V and J genes are TRBV6-5 and TRBJ2-7; D is tentatively TRBD1 or TRBD2 (5 bases each). The V end was cut by 5 bases, the J end by 2 bases, with 13 bases between. Germline CDR1 and CDR2: MNHEY and SVGAGI. The CDR3 totals 14 residues. In DNA form, the CDR3 reads TGTGCCAGCAGTCTCTCGGGACCTCCCTACGAGCAGTACTTC. Its protein product is CASSLSGPPYEQYF.

The chain uses TRBV7-9 and TRBJ2-5; 10 positions match TRBD1. Germline CDR1 SEHNR, CDR2 FQNEAQ (reference sequence). This CDR3 is built from 16 residues. The V segment lost 1 base and the J segment 5 bases; nucleotides outside the gene matches: 7. The CDR3, as DNA: TGTGCCAGCAGCTTAGTACTCGGGACAGGGGAGGAGACCCAGTACTTC. It encodes CASSLVLGTGEETQYF.